Following are 29 T cell receptor beta chains from one sample sequenced in a study of T-cell memory formation after mild COVID-19. TCRdb reprocessed the 5' RACE reads via MiXCR and lists one record per CDR3 protein. The sample lists approximately 340,000 distinct CDR3 sequences, 13% seen once, with 20% to 25% in the top ten. Sequencing was done on a sample of PBMCs or a T cell subset sorted from them (not recorded which). Receptor source: a man younger than 35 who had mild COVID-19 (a few samples of this study predate the infection). Cell type and time point are not known.

This chain connects TRBV20-1 to TRBJ2-1, with 7 bases matching TRBD1. The germline V gene encodes CDR1 DFQATT and CDR2 SNEGSKA (reference sequence). V lost 0 bases and J lost 7; bases outside the gene matches: 6. The CDR3 extends over 14 amino acids. The CDR3 nucleotides read TGCAGTGCTAGAGAGTGGGCAGGGGGTAATGAGCAGTTCTTC. This codes for CSAREWAGGNEQFF.

The chain recombines TRBV12-3 or TRBV12-4 with TRBJ1-1; D may be TRBD1 (6 bases). CDR3 length equals 15 residues. V shed 1 base and J shed 0 bases, with 9 bases lying between them. The CDR3 coding sequence is TGTGCCAGCAGTTTAGACAGGGTCATGAACACTGAAGCTTTCTTT. Its translation is CASSLDRVMNTEAFF.

The chain combines TRBV24-1 with TRBJ1-4; the D is unclear. CDR1 is KGHDR and CDR2 is SFDVKD in the germline V gene. There are 16 residues in the CDR3. Trimming took off 2 bases at V and 0 bases at J, with 9 bases between the two ends. As DNA, the CDR3 is TGTGCCACCAGTGATTCGGGGTCCCCAACTAATGAAAAACTGTTTTTT. The encoded protein is CATSDSGSPTNEKLFF.

This clonotype was found a few times. The chain carries TRBV25-1 and TRBJ1-2; weak D call: TRBD1 (5 bases). Germline CDR1 and CDR2: MGHDK and SYGVNS. The CDR3 length is 13 residues. V was cut by 2 bases and J by 7 bases, with 11 bases left in between. CDR3 protein: CASSEVGAGGYTF. CDR3 coding DNA: TGTGCCAGCAGTGAAGTTGGGGCTGGTGGCTACACCTTC.

The gene calls are TRBV7-3 and TRBJ1-1; D uncertain. The CDR3 covers 13 residues. The germline V and J ends were trimmed by 5 bases and 5 bases, with 12 bases remaining between them. Germline lookup yields CDR1 SGHTA and CDR2 FQGTGA. The CDR3 loop reads CASSNAEGTEAFF. CDR3 nucleotides: TGTGCCAGCAGCAACGCGGAAGGTACTGAAGCTTTCTTT.

This clonotype occurred many times. V usage is TRBV5-1 and J usage is TRBJ2-1, with 9 nucleotides matching TRBD2. The CDR3 is made up of 15 amino acids. The germline V gene encodes CDR1 SGHRS and CDR2 YFSETQ. The ends lost 0 bases at V and 9 bases at J; junction bases unmatched: 7. The CDR3 region is CASSLARRGGGEQFF. The CDR3 nucleotides read TGCGCCAGCAGCTTGGCCCGGCGGGGGGGCGGTGAGCAGTTCTTC. Combining the CDR3 with reference TRBV5-1 and TRBJ2-1 gives the whole variable domain KAGVTQTPRYLIKTRGQQVTLSCSPISGHRSVSWYQQTPGQGLQFLFEYFSETQRNKGNFPGRFSGRQFSNSRSEMNVSTLELGDSALYLCASSLARRGGGEQFFGPGTRLTVL.

The V gene is TRBV4-1, the J gene TRBJ2-3, with D possibly being TRBD2 (6 bases). V was trimmed by 4 bases and J by 4 bases, leaving 15 bases between them. CDR3 size: 15 residues. Looked up from germline, CDR1 is MGHRA and CDR2 is YSYEKL. The CDR3 region has the DNA TGCGCCAGCAGCCGGGGACTCCGGGGAGCAGATACGCAGTATTTT. Amino acids: CASSRGLRGADTQYF.

The chain joins TRBV3-1 to TRBJ1-2; D unresolved. The V and J ends lost 0 bases and 1 base respectively, with 6 bases between them. CDR1 LGHDT and CDR2 YNNKEL come from the germline V gene (reference sequence). This CDR3 has 14 amino acids. CDR3 sequence: CASSQEGFNYGYTF. The CDR3 DNA sequence: TGTGCCAGCAGCCAAGAGGGGTTTAACTATGGCTACACCTTC.

This clonotype was counted ten times or more. V usage is TRBV9 and J usage is TRBJ1-1; 7 positions agree with TRBD1. Trimming cost V 4 bases and J 3 bases; bases outside gene matches: 9. Germline V gene sequence: CDR1 SGDLS, CDR2 YYNGEE. The CDR3 length is 15 residues. In nucleotides, the CDR3 is TGTGCCAGCAGCCCCAGACAGGGACTGGACACTGAAGCTTTCTTT. Protein: CASSPRQGLDTEAFF.

This clonotype was recorded a few times. The gene calls are TRBV20-1 and TRBJ1-2, with TRBD1 matching over 11 bases. This CDR3 has 15 residues. The ends lost 0 bases at V and 6 bases at J; junction bases unmatched: 6. Germline V CDR1 and CDR2: DFQATT, SNEGSKA (reference sequence). CDR3 in amino acids: CSARDWTGGSNGYTF. The CDR3 DNA reads as TGCAGTGCTAGAGATTGGACAGGGGGCTCCAATGGCTACACCTTC.

The chain is built from TRBV7-2 and TRBJ2-5; D gene ambiguous. V lost 1 base, J lost 2 bases, and 11 bases lay in between. This CDR3 is built from 15 residues. Germline CDR1 and CDR2: SGHTA and FQGNSA. CDR3 sequence (DNA): TGTGCCAGCAGCTTAGTTTCCACTTCTCAAGAGACCCAGTACTTC. The encoded protein is CASSLVSTSQETQYF.

This clonotype has just a few counts. The rearrangement joins TRBV6-5 to TRBJ2-1; 9 bases are a match to TRBD1. Per germline, CDR1 MNHEY and CDR2 SVGAGI. The length of the CDR3 is 15 residues. The junction had 10 bases not matched to a gene; V was cut back by 6 bases and J by 7 bases. The CDR3: CASSPDRGGFNEQFF. The CDR3, as DNA: TGTGCCAGCAGCCCCGACAGGGGGGGCTTTAATGAGCAGTTCTTC.

V and J are TRBV28 and TRBJ2-7, with TRBD1 matching over 7 bases. The CDR3 contains 15 residues. The germline V gene encodes CDR1 MDHEN and CDR2 SYDVKM. J gave up 1 base and V 4 bases, and 7 bases lay outside the gene matches. The CDR3 DNA sequence: TGTGCCAGCAGTTCCGGGACAGCTGTATCCTACGAGCAGTACTTC. This codes for CASSSGTAVSYEQYF.

This clonotype has more than one count but fewer than ten. CDR3 in DNA: TGCAGTGCAATTTCCGGCGGCCAGCCCCAGCATTTT. Amino acids: CSAISGGQPQHF. The V and J genes are TRBV20-1 and TRBJ1-5; no definite D call. V was cut by 6 bases and J by 7 bases, with 13 bases left in between. Germline CDR1 and CDR2: DFQATT and SNEGSKA (reference sequence). This CDR3 has 12 amino acids.

In its sample, this clonotype was seen a few times. The chain links TRBV19 to TRBJ2-7, with TRBD1 matching 10 bases. The V segment lost 9 bases and the J segment 6 bases; nucleotides outside the gene matches: 14. CDR3 length: 15 residues. Germline assignment: CDR1 LNHDA and CDR2 SQIVND (reference sequence). The CDR3 bases are TGTGCCAGCACGGTCACCGGGACAGGGGCAGGCGAGCAGTACTTC. Translated: CASTVTGTGAGEQYF.

The V and J genes are TRBV3-1 and TRBJ1-4; D ambiguous. Germline assignment: CDR1 LGHDT and CDR2 YNNKEL (reference sequence). The CDR3 runs to 13 residues. V was cut by 2 bases and J by 4 bases, with 5 bases left in between. The CDR3 is CASSQQDNEKLFF. The CDR3 nucleotides are TGTGCCAGCAGCCAACAGGATAATGAAAAACTGTTTTTT.

This clonotype was seen a handful of times. The chain is built from TRBV6-2 or TRBV6-3 and TRBJ1-2, with D perhaps TRBD1 (6 bases). Trimming left V 5 bases short and J 4 bases short, with 11 bases between. Germline V gene data show CDR1 as MNHEY and CDR2 as SVGEGT. The CDR3 consists of 13 residues. The CDR3 nucleotides are TGTGCCAGCAGTCTAATACAGGGCTATGGCTACACCTTC. It is translated as CASSLIQGYGYTF.

The table lists this clonotype with a few counts. V and J are TRBV4-2 and TRBJ1-1; D might be TRBD1 (6 bases). The germline V gene has CDR1 LGHNA and CDR2 YNFKEQ. Trimming shortened V by 3 bases and J by 11 bases, and 16 bases separated the two germline ends. This CDR3 comprises 13 residues. The CDR3 region is CASSQGGTKGAFF. Here the CDR3 DNA reads TGTGCCAGCAGCCAGGGCGGGACAAAGGGGGCTTTCTTT.

This chain connects TRBV12-3 or TRBV12-4 to TRBJ2-1, with 7 bases matching TRBD2. This CDR3 is built from 16 residues. The V gene end was trimmed by 2 bases and the J gene end by 6 bases; junction bases not matched to a gene: 10. CDR3 nucleotides: TGTGCCAGCAGTTTAAGTGGGGGGGGTTATCCCAATGAGCAGTTCTTC. Translation: CASSLSGGGYPNEQFF.

The V gene is TRBV12-3 or TRBV12-4, the J gene TRBJ2-1; TRBD1 might be the D (6 bases). Trimming left V 6 bases short and J 4 bases short, with 22 bases between. This CDR3 is 17 amino acids long. The CDR3 sequence is CASSLMGWGTSYNEQFF. The CDR3, as DNA: TGTGCCAGCAGCCTTATGGGGTGGGGGACAAGTTACAATGAGCAGTTCTTC.

This chain connects TRBV21-1 to TRBJ1-6; the table names TRBD1, a call not compared with the DNA. TRBV21-1 is a listed pseudogene. The CDR3 length is 13 residues. The CDR3 DNA follows: TGTGCCAGCAGTAATACAGGGAATTCACCCCTCCACTTT. Amino acids: CASSNTGNSPLHF.

The V gene is TRBV29-1, the J gene TRBJ1-2; 7 nucleotides line up with TRBD1. Trimming at V came to 5 bases and at J to 4 bases, leaving 10 bases not matched to a gene. The length of the CDR3 is 14 residues. Germline V gene lookup returns CDR1 SQVTM and CDR2 ANQGSEA. CDR3 nucleotide sequence: TGCAGCGTTACACACCTGACAGGGTCCTATGGCTACACCTTC. It encodes CSVTHLTGSYGYTF.

The chain has TRBV12-3 or TRBV12-4 and TRBJ1-3, with D possibly being TRBD1 (5 bases). V lost 6 bases, J lost 4 bases, and 19 bases lay in between. CDR3 length: 16 amino acids. The CDR3 DNA reads as TGTGCCAGCAGGGAGACAGAGGTCGTGGGAGGAAACACCATATATTTT. Encoded protein: CASRETEVVGGNTIYF.

The chain carries TRBV27 and TRBJ1-2; the match to TRBD1 covers 11 bases. Germline V lookup: CDR1 MNHEY, CDR2 SMNVEV (reference sequence). After removal of 4 bases from V and 7 bases from J, the junction contained 8 bases not matched to a gene. The CDR3 is 15 amino acids. CDR3 loop: CASSSIRTGGPGYTF. The CDR3 DNA reads as TGTGCCAGCAGTTCCATCAGGACAGGGGGCCCTGGCTACACCTTC.

The chain recombines TRBV4-2 with TRBJ2-5; D is perhaps TRBD2 (5 bases). V was trimmed by 1 base and J by 7 bases, leaving 7 bases between them. The CDR3 is made up of 12 amino acids. The germline V gene encodes CDR1 LGHNA and CDR2 YNFKEQ. CDR3 bases: TGTGCCAGCAGCCAAGCCCGGGGGACCCAGTACTTC. Translated, it gives CASSQARGTQYF.

This clonotype came up many times. In DNA, the CDR3 is TGTGCCAGCAGCCACGGGACAGGGCTCTACGAGCAGTACTTC. Its protein product is CASSHGTGLYEQYF. The chain carries TRBV7-7 and TRBJ2-7; 9 positions agree with TRBD1. V shed 5 bases and J 3 bases; nucleotides not matched to a gene: 5. The CDR3 is 14 residues long. Looked up from germline, CDR1 is SSHAT and CDR2 is FNYEAQ (reference sequence). Full variable domain (missing parts from reference TRBV7-7 and TRBJ2-7): GAGVSQSPRYKVTKRGQDVTLRCDPISSHATLYWYQQALGQGPEFLTYFNYEAQPDKSGLPSDRFSAERPEGSISTLTIQRTEQRDSAMYRCASSHGTGLYEQYFGPGTRLTVT.

This clonotype was picked up one time. V usage is TRBV20-1 and J usage is TRBJ2-2; D perhaps matches TRBD2 (6 bases). The germline V and J ends were trimmed by 5 bases and 4 bases, with 17 bases remaining between them. CDR1 and CDR2 from the germline V gene are DFQATT and SNEGSKA (reference sequence). The CDR3 is 15 residues long. CDR3 region: CSARRTTRSTGELFF. CDR3 DNA sequence: TGCAGTGCTCGGAGGACTACGCGGAGCACCGGGGAGCTGTTTTTT.

The sample holds many counts of this clonotype. The chain carries TRBV5-1 and TRBJ2-1; TRBD1 agrees at 8 bases. The germline CDR1 and CDR2 sequences are SGHRS and YFSETQ. The CDR3 runs to 13 residues. J gave up 1 base and V 7 bases, and 1 base lay outside the gene matches. The CDR3 loop is CASGQGSYNEQFF. For the CDR3, the DNA is TGCGCCAGCGGACAGGGATCCTACAATGAGCAGTTCTTC.

This rearrangement joins TRBV5-1 to TRBJ1-1; 7 bases align to TRBD1. Germline V gene sequence: CDR1 SGHRS, CDR2 YFSETQ. With V trimmed by 2 bases and J by 2 bases, 6 bases remained unmatched. The CDR3 extends over 15 amino acids. The CDR3 reads CASSFGRGGNTEAFF. CDR3 DNA: TGCGCCAGCAGCTTTGGGCGAGGGGGCAACACTGAAGCTTTCTTT.